Listed below are T cell receptor beta chains from one sample, sequenced in a study of T cells in Graves' hyperthyroidism and ophthalmopathy. From the multiplex PCR reads, TCRdb called clonotypes with MiXCR, one entry per CDR3 protein. The sample lists around 300,000 distinct CDR3 sequences; 20% to 30% were seen once. Sequenced input: blood. The receptors originated from a man aged 35 to 55 with Graves' hyperthyroidism that later progressed to Graves' ophthalmopathy. CDR3s include the opening cysteine and the closing phenylalanine or tryptophan. Fields, in order: clone size, V gene, D gene, J gene, CDR3 protein, CDR3 DNA. A D gene is named only where the DNA matches it firmly. The size field is filled for only some rows; it gives once, few, many or a size class.

>many|TRBV10-3|NA|TRBJ2-2
CATLRDRTNTGELFF
TGTGCCACCTTAAGGGATAGGACGAACACCGGGGAGCTGTTTTTT
>many|TRBV9|NA|TRBJ2-7
CASSKLGGRDRYEQYF
TGTGCCAGCAGCAAACTGGGAGGTCGAGATCGCTACGAGCAGTACTTC
>many|TRBV9|TRBD2|TRBJ2-5
CASSVTSGGQETQYF
TGTGCCAGCAGCGTGACTAGCGGAGGCCAAGAGACCCAGTACTTC
>many|TRBV19|TRBD1|TRBJ1-1
CASRFSGTDTEAFF
TGTGCCAGTCGCTTTTCCGGGACAGATACTGAAGCTTTCTTT
>many|TRBV6-5|TRBD1|TRBJ1-1
CASSYRGHTEAFF
TGTGCCAGCAGTTACAGGGGGCACACTGAAGCTTTCTTT
>many|TRBV5-1|NA|TRBJ2-7
CASSAGTTTYEQYF
TGCGCCAGCAGCGCGGGGACGACCACCTACGAGCAGTACTTC
>many|TRBV6-1|NA|TRBJ1-5
CASSEEGRAFNQPQHF
TGTGCCAGCAGTGAAGAAGGGAGGGCTTTCAATCAGCCCCAGCATTTT
>many|TRBV2|NA|TRBJ2-7
CASSGSLYEQYF
TGTGCCAGCAGTGGGTCCCTCTACGAGCAGTACTTC
>many|TRBV19|NA|TRBJ2-5
CASSMVPQGETQYF
TGTGCCAGTAGTATGGTTCCCCAAGGAGAGACCCAGTACTTC
>many|TRBV19|NA|TRBJ1-1
CASRDGYMNTEAFF
TGTGCCAGTAGGGACGGTTACATGAACACTGAAGCTTTCTTT
>many|TRBV28|NA|TRBJ2-5
CASSFVETQYF
TGTGCCAGCAGTTTCGTTGAGACCCAGTACTTC
>NA|TRBV11-2|NA|TRBJ2-5
CASSPGWAVHQETQYF
TGTGCCAGCAGCCCAGGATGGGCAGTACATCAGGAGACCCAGTACTTC
>many|TRBV12-3/TRBV12-4|NA|TRBJ1-3
CASSLQSLSGNTIYF
TGTGCCAGCAGTTTACAGTCCTTATCTGGAAACACCATATATTTT
>many|TRBV5-1|NA|TRBJ1-1
CASRLGDEGEAFF
TGCGCCAGCAGGTTGGGGGACGAGGGTGAAGCTTTCTTT
>many|TRBV2|TRBD2|TRBJ2-7
CASSWTSGFYEQYF
TGTGCCAGCAGCTGGACTAGCGGGTTTTACGAGCAGTACTTC
>many|TRBV7-9|TRBD1|TRBJ2-5
CASSSGQGVETQYF
TGTGCCAGCAGCTCTGGGCAGGGGGTCGAGACCCAGTACTTC
>many|TRBV12-3/TRBV12-4|TRBD2|TRBJ2-7
CASSSGGSDEQYF
TGTGCCAGCAGTTCGGGGGGTTCCGACGAGCAGTACTTC
>NA|TRBV6-5|NA|TRBJ1-2
CASSYGNPGYGYTF
TGTGCCAGCAGTTACGGCAACCCAGGCTATGGCTACACCTTC
>many|TRBV12-3/TRBV12-4|NA|TRBJ1-1
CASRRRENTEAFF
TGTGCCAGCAGACGTAGGGAGAACACTGAAGCTTTCTTT
>NA|TRBV15|NA|TRBJ2-5
CATSSEKGLDQYF
TGTGCCACCAGCAGCGAGAAGGGCCTTGACCAGTACTTC
>many|TRBV6-1|TRBD1|TRBJ1-2
CASRLTGALGYTF
TGTGCCAGCAGATTGACAGGGGCCCTTGGCTACACCTTC
>NA|TRBV20-1|NA|TRBJ2-5
CSSRRDARGQETQYF
TGCAGTTCTCGGCGGGACGCCCGCGGGCAAGAGACCCAGTACTTC
>many|TRBV25-1|TRBD1|TRBJ1-2
CASATGEKGYTF
TGTGCCAGCGCGACAGGGGAGAAGGGCTACACCTTC
>once|TRBV7-2|TRBD2|TRBJ2-5
CASSEWAGGQETQYF
TGTGCCAGCAGCGAATGGGCGGGAGGCCAAGAGACCCAGTACTTC
>many|TRBV7-3|NA|TRBJ2-3
CASSLLGKRGDTQYF
TGTGCCAGCAGCTTACTTGGGAAAAGAGGTGATACGCAGTATTTT
>many|TRBV4-1|TRBD1|TRBJ2-7
CASSQDPGQVYEQYF
TGCGCCAGCAGCCAAGATCCGGGACAGGTCTACGAGCAGTACTTC
>few|TRBV12-3/TRBV12-4|NA|TRBJ2-7
CASTHRGRVGEQYF
TGTGCCAGCACCCATCGGGGTCGAGTCGGCGAGCAGTACTTC
>few|TRBV12-3/TRBV12-4|NA|TRBJ1-3
CASRSFKATNSGNTIYF
TGTGCCAGCAGATCCTTTAAGGCCACGAACTCTGGAAACACCATATATTTT
>many|TRBV5-1|NA|TRBJ2-5
CASSLTPHLETQYF
TGCGCCAGCAGCTTGACTCCCCACTTGGAGACCCAGTACTTC
>many|TRBV6-5|TRBD1|TRBJ1-1
CASSSLRQGPEAFF
TGTGCCAGCAGTTCCCTTCGACAGGGCCCTGAAGCTTTCTTT
>many|TRBV7-6|NA|TRBJ2-2
CASSLFVENTGELFF
TGTGCCAGCAGCTTATTCGTGGAGAACACCGGGGAGCTGTTTTTT
>many|TRBV12-3/TRBV12-4|NA|TRBJ2-7
CASSLSTAYEQYF
TGTGCCAGCAGTTTATCTACCGCATACGAGCAGTACTTC
>many|TRBV30|NA|TRBJ2-7
CAWSGAYEQYF
TGTGCCTGGAGTGGGGCCTACGAGCAGTACTTC
>once|TRBV12-3/TRBV12-4|NA|TRBJ1-1
CASSLGFQILDIRAFF
TGTGCCAGCAGTTTAGGTTTTCAGATACTAGACATAAGAGCTTTCTTT
>many|TRBV12-3/TRBV12-4|NA|TRBJ1-3
CASSQVTSNTIYF
TGTGCCAGCAGCCAGGTGACATCCAACACCATATATTTT
>few|TRBV28|TRBD1|TRBJ1-2
CASSSGAGTGYGYTF
TGTGCCAGCAGTTCCGGGGCCGGGACAGGCTATGGCTACACCTTC
>NA|TRBV20-1|NA|TRBJ2-5
CSANLHLGGVQETQYF
TGCAGTGCTAATCTACATCTCGGCGGAGTCCAAGAGACCCAGTACTTC
>NA|TRBV3-1|NA|TRBJ2-7
CASSSDLSNEQYF
TGTGCCAGCAGCTCGGATTTATCCAACGAGCAGTACTTC
>many|TRBV2|NA|TRBJ2-4
CASKKTFALWENIQYF
TGTGCCAGCAAAAAGACATTTGCTTTGTGGGAAAACATTCAGTACTTC
>many|TRBV6-6|NA|TRBJ2-7
CASYWGRDYEQYF
TGTGCCAGCTATTGGGGGAGAGACTACGAGCAGTACTTC
>many|TRBV30|TRBD2|TRBJ2-2
CAWRASGSTGELFF
TGTGCCTGGAGGGCTAGCGGGAGTACCGGGGAGCTGTTTTTT
>NA|TRBV6-2/TRBV6-3|NA|TRBJ1-5
CASRSISNQPQHF
TGTGCCAGCAGGAGTATTAGCAATCAGCCCCAGCATTTT
>once|TRBV6-5|NA|TRBJ1-1
CASSLMARGGTEAFF
TGTGCCAGCAGTTTAATGGCGCGGGGTGGCACTGAAGCTTTCTTT
>many|TRBV6-5|NA|TRBJ1-2
CASSYSNRVHGYTF
TGTGCCAGCAGTTACTCGAACAGGGTCCATGGCTACACCTTC
>few|TRBV18|NA|TRBJ1-5
CASSPGTVLGNQPQHF
TGTGCCAGCTCACCCGGGACGGTTTTGGGCAATCAGCCCCAGCATTTT
>NA|TRBV28|TRBD1|TRBJ1-6
CASSGTGRDGGNSPLHF
TGTGCCAGCAGCGGGACAGGGAGGGATGGGGGTAATTCACCCCTCCACTTT
>many|TRBV5-1|NA|TRBJ2-5
CASRTVQETQYF
TGCGCCAGCAGGACAGTCCAAGAGACCCAGTACTTC
>few|TRBV19|NA|TRBJ1-5
CASSIQGGQPQHF
TGTGCCAGTAGTATACAGGGAGGTCAGCCCCAGCATTTT
>many|TRBV29-1|NA|TRBJ2-7
CSVEWQGGYEQYF
TGCAGCGTTGAGTGGCAGGGGGGCTACGAGCAGTACTTC
>many|TRBV24-1|TRBD1|TRBJ1-5
CATSDNGQGLNQPQHF
TGTGCCACCAGTGACAACGGACAGGGACTCAATCAGCCCCAGCATTTT
>few|TRBV12-3/TRBV12-4|NA|TRBJ2-5
CASSPTGRSNQETQYF
TGTGCCAGCAGCCCGACAGGGAGGTCTAACCAAGAGACCCAGTACTTC
>NA|TRBV2|NA|TRBJ1-5
CASRGGVSNQPQHF
TGTGCCAGTAGAGGGGGTGTTAGCAATCAGCCCCAGCATTTT
>many|TRBV6-5|NA|TRBJ2-5
CASTLKMTGVYQETQYF
TGTGCCAGCACCTTGAAAATGACAGGAGTATACCAAGAGACCCAGTACTTC
>many|TRBV18|TRBD1|TRBJ1-5
CASSGTDQPQHF
TGTGCCAGCTCGGGGACAGATCAGCCCCAGCATTTT
>many|TRBV6-2/TRBV6-3|NA|TRBJ2-7
CASSYYRVSYEQYF
TGTGCCAGCAGTTACTACAGGGTTAGCTACGAGCAGTACTTC